Listed below are T cell receptor beta chains from one sample, sequenced in a study of T cell changes during pregnancy in multiple sclerosis. Libraries were prepared by immunoSEQ multiplex PCR; TCRdb keeps only in-frame clonotypes and omits some of them. The profile shows roughly 41,000 clones, 80% to 90% of them singletons. The source material was CD4+ T cells from peripheral blood mononuclear cells, sampled in the first trimester of pregnancy. Receptors were obtained from a female donor with multiple sclerosis, enrolled in a pregnancy study. The CDR3 runs from the conserved cysteine through the conserved F or W. The order of the fields is D gene, V gene, J gene, clone size, CDR3 DNA, CDR3 protein. A D gene is named only where the DNA matches it firmly. A clone size is listed for some rows: how often the clone was seen (once, few, many), or a class if it is expanded.

D: -
V: TRBV9
J: TRBJ2-7
size: -
DNA: TGTGCCAGCAGCGTAGACGGGAGCCCAACTACGAAGCAGTACTTC
CDR3: CASSVDGSPTTKQYF

D: TRBD2
V: TRBV13
J: TRBJ2-3
size: -
DNA: TGTGCCAGCAGCCCTCGGACTAGCGGGGGGGCAGATACGCAGTATTTT
CDR3: CASSPRTSGGADTQYF

D: -
V: TRBV11-2
J: TRBJ2-2
size: -
DNA: TGTGCCAGCAGCCGTACTTCGGGCGGGGAGCTGTTTTTT
CDR3: CASSRTSGGELFF

D: -
V: TRBV5-1
J: TRBJ2-5
size: -
DNA: TGCGCCAGCAGCTTGGTAAGGGGATGGCAAGAGACCCAGTACTTC
CDR3: CASSLVRGWQETQYF

D: TRBD1
V: TRBV19
J: TRBJ1-4
size: -
DNA: TGTGCCAGTAGTACGGACAGGGATGACGGTGAAAAACTGTTTTTT
CDR3: CASSTDRDDGEKLFF

D: -
V: TRBV5-5
J: TRBJ2-7
size: -
DNA: TGTGCCAGCACCCACGAGGGCAGCGAGCAGTACTTC
CDR3: CASTHEGSEQYF

D: TRBD2
V: TRBV7-2
J: TRBJ2-2
size: -
DNA: TGTGCCAGCAGCCCCTCTAGCGGGACTACCGGGGAGCTGTTTTTT
CDR3: CASSPSSGTTGELFF

D: -
V: TRBV27
J: TRBJ2-1
size: -
DNA: TGTGCCAGCAGTTTAGGCCTTAGCCCTTCCAATGAGCAGTTCTTC
CDR3: CASSLGLSPSNEQFF

D: TRBD1
V: TRBV5-4
J: TRBJ1-1
size: few
DNA: TGTGCCAGCAGGGCGGGACAGATGAACACTGAAGCTTTCTTT
CDR3: CASRAGQMNTEAFF

D: TRBD2
V: TRBV5-4
J: TRBJ2-4
size: once
DNA: TGTGCCAGCAGCTCGACGAGCGGGGGCAAAAACATTCAGTACTTC
CDR3: CASSSTSGGKNIQYF

D: -
V: TRBV6-6
J: TRBJ2-2
size: -
DNA: TGTGCCACCCAGACTAGTGTAGACACCGGGGAGCTGTTTTTT
CDR3: CATQTSVDTGELFF

D: TRBD2
V: TRBV7-8
J: TRBJ2-5
size: -
DNA: TGTGCCAGCAGCTTAAAAGCGGGAGTGCAGACCCAGTACTTC
CDR3: CASSLKAGVQTQYF

D: TRBD1
V: TRBV7-9
J: TRBJ1-2
size: -
DNA: TGTGCCAGCAGCCATCGGACAGGGGGCGCAAAGGGCTACACCTTC
CDR3: CASSHRTGGAKGYTF

D: TRBD2
V: TRBV14
J: TRBJ2-2
size: -
DNA: TGTGCCAGCAGCCAAGATCTTTTCGGTGGCGGGAGAATCGGCACCGGGGAGCTGTTTTTT
CDR3: CASSQDLFGGGRIGTGELFF

D: TRBD1
V: TRBV4-3
J: TRBJ2-2
size: -
DNA: TGCGCCAGCAGCCCGAGTTCAGGGGGCCCCAACACCGGGGAGCTGTTTTTT
CDR3: CASSPSSGGPNTGELFF

D: -
V: TRBV9
J: TRBJ1-3
size: -
DNA: TGTGCCAGCAGCGTGGATTCAGGGGACACCATATATTTT
CDR3: CASSVDSGDTIYF

D: -
V: TRBV10-3
J: TRBJ2-7
size: -
DNA: TGTGCCATCAGTGTTGGGGCCGGCGAGCAGTACTTC
CDR3: CAISVGAGEQYF

D: TRBD2
V: TRBV4-2
J: TRBJ2-1
size: -
DNA: TGTGCCAGCAGCCGAATCCCGGGACTAGGGGGCTACAATGAGCAGTTCTTC
CDR3: CASSRIPGLGGYNEQFF

D: TRBD2
V: TRBV9
J: TRBJ2-1
size: -
DNA: TGTGCCAGCAGCGTAGCTACTAGCGGGAGTGAGCAGTTCTTC
CDR3: CASSVATSGSEQFF

D: -
V: TRBV4-1
J: TRBJ2-1
size: -
DNA: TGCGCCAGCAGCCAAGATCGAGACAGCTACAGGCAGTTCTTC
CDR3: CASSQDRDSYRQFF

D: -
V: TRBV2
J: TRBJ1-2
size: -
DNA: TGTGCCAGCAGTCGACAGGCTAACTATGGCTACACCTTC
CDR3: CASSRQANYGYTF

D: -
V: TRBV9
J: TRBJ2-1
size: -
DNA: TGTGCCAGCAGCGTACGGGAGAGCAATGAGCAGTTCTTC
CDR3: CASSVRESNEQFF

D: -
V: TRBV9
J: TRBJ1-2
size: -
DNA: TGTGCCAGCAGCGTAGAAGCAGGACAAATACTTTCTAACTATGGCTACACCTTC
CDR3: CASSVEAGQILSNYGYTF

D: TRBD2
V: TRBV5-4
J: TRBJ2-1
size: -
DNA: TGTGCCAGCAGCTTGGCCCGGGCGGGAGGGTACAATGAGCAGTTCTTC
CDR3: CASSLARAGGYNEQFF

D: TRBD2
V: TRBV10-3
J: TRBJ2-1
size: once
DNA: TGTGCCATCAGTGCGCGGGAGTCCCATGAGCAGTTCTTC
CDR3: CAISARESHEQFF

D: TRBD2
V: TRBV7-8
J: TRBJ2-1
size: -
DNA: TGTGCCAGCAGCTTAGCGGACCCTCAACTAGCGGGAAGGTTCTACAATGAGCAGTTCTTC
CDR3: CASSLADPQLAGRFYNEQFF

D: -
V: TRBV7-8
J: TRBJ2-7
size: once
DNA: TGTGCCAGCAGCTTAGGTGGCGGGTCTTCCTACGAGCAGTACTTC
CDR3: CASSLGGGSSYEQYF

D: TRBD1
V: TRBV19
J: TRBJ1-4
size: -
DNA: TGTGCCAGTAGTGATACCCTCTCTTCGACAGGGTGGAATGAAAAACTGTTTTTT
CDR3: CASSDTLSSTGWNEKLFF

D: -
V: TRBV29-1
J: TRBJ2-1
size: -
DNA: TGCAGCGTACGGGAGATGAGCTCCTACAATGAGCAGTTCTTC
CDR3: CSVREMSSYNEQFF

D: TRBD2
V: TRBV29-1
J: TRBJ2-3
size: once
DNA: TGCAGCGCCGGGGGGCTAGCGGGAGGGCCGGGCACAGATACGCAGTATTTT
CDR3: CSAGGLAGGPGTDTQYF

D: -
V: TRBV27
J: TRBJ2-7
size: -
DNA: TGTGCCAGCAGTCCCCTGACAGGAAGCTCCTACGAGCAGTACTTC
CDR3: CASSPLTGSSYEQYF

D: -
V: TRBV5-1
J: TRBJ1-4
size: -
DNA: TGCGCCAGCAGCTTGCGTGGGCTGGGTGAAAAACTGTTTTTT
CDR3: CASSLRGLGEKLFF

D: -
V: TRBV2
J: TRBJ1-5
size: -
DNA: TGTGCCAGCACTGACAGTCATAGCAATCAGCCCCAGCATTTT
CDR3: CASTDSHSNQPQHF

D: -
V: TRBV1
J: TRBJ1-1
size: -
DNA: TGCACCAGCAGCAATGGACAGGGCATGAACACTGAAGCTTTCTTT
CDR3: CTSSNGQGMNTEAFF

D: -
V: TRBV7-2
J: TRBJ2-7
size: -
DNA: TGTGCCAGCAGCTTAGTCGCGGACTCCTACGAGCAGTACTTC
CDR3: CASSLVADSYEQYF

D: TRBD1
V: TRBV6-5
J: TRBJ1-1
size: -
DNA: TGTGCCAGCAGGAGGACAGGTCAGAACACTGAAGCTTTCTTT
CDR3: CASRRTGQNTEAFF

D: TRBD1
V: TRBV13
J: TRBJ1-3
size: -
DNA: TGTGCCAGCAGCGCGTACAGGGGGAACCCTGGAAACACCATATATTTT
CDR3: CASSAYRGNPGNTIYF

D: TRBD1
V: TRBV7-9
J: TRBJ2-5
size: -
DNA: TGTGCCAGCAGCCGGGACAGGGTAACCCAGTACTTC
CDR3: CASSRDRVTQYF

D: -
V: TRBV28
J: TRBJ2-7
size: -
DNA: TGTGCCAGCCGGTCAGGTCCAACCTACGAGCAGTACTTC
CDR3: CASRSGPTYEQYF

D: -
V: TRBV1
J: TRBJ2-5
size: -
DNA: TGCACCAGCAGCCATCCCTTAACTAGGCCCCTTGGAGAGACCCAGTACTTC
CDR3: CTSSHPLTRPLGETQYF

D: TRBD1
V: TRBV6-6
J: TRBJ1-2
size: -
DNA: TGTGCCAGCAGTTGGGACAGGGGGCATCGCTATGGCTACACCTTC
CDR3: CASSWDRGHRYGYTF

D: TRBD1
V: TRBV6-1
J: TRBJ2-7
size: -
DNA: TGTGCCAGCAGGACTTGGGACAGGGCCTACGAGCAGTACTTC
CDR3: CASRTWDRAYEQYF

D: TRBD2
V: TRBV28
J: TRBJ2-2
size: -
DNA: TGTGCCAGCACCCCAGCGGGGGCGCGGACCGGGGAGCTGTTTTTT
CDR3: CASTPAGARTGELFF

D: TRBD1
V: TRBV4-3
J: TRBJ1-2
size: -
DNA: TGCGCCAGCAGCCAAGGGGAGCTTGGGACAGGGTTCTATGGCTACACCTTC
CDR3: CASSQGELGTGFYGYTF

D: TRBD1
V: TRBV5-1
J: TRBJ1-1
size: -
DNA: TGCGCCAGCAGCCCGACAGGGCCCACTGAAGCTTTCTTT
CDR3: CASSPTGPTEAFF

D: -
V: TRBV19
J: TRBJ2-5
size: -
DNA: TGTGCCACCAGTAAGGCCGCGGGAACCCAAGAGACCCAGTACTTC
CDR3: CATSKAAGTQETQYF

D: TRBD1
V: TRBV7-3
J: TRBJ1-1
size: -
DNA: TGTGCCAGCAGCTCTACAGGGGCGAGAGGAGCTTTCTTT
CDR3: CASSSTGARGAFF

D: TRBD1
V: TRBV9
J: TRBJ2-1
size: -
DNA: TGTGCCAGCAGCGTAGACCCTGGGGACAGGGGGAACAATGAGCAGTTCTTC
CDR3: CASSVDPGDRGNNEQFF

D: TRBD2
V: TRBV5-4
J: TRBJ2-1
size: -
DNA: TGTGCCAGCAGCTTGGCGGGAAGCGGGAGTTACAATGAGCAGTTCTTC
CDR3: CASSLAGSGSYNEQFF

D: TRBD2
V: TRBV5-1
J: TRBJ2-1
size: -
DNA: TGCGCCAGCAGCCCCGGGACTAGCGGTCCGAGGGTCTACAATGAGCAGTTCTTC
CDR3: CASSPGTSGPRVYNEQFF

D: TRBD1
V: TRBV4-1
J: TRBJ2-5
size: -
DNA: TGCGCCAGCAGCCAAGATGTGACAGGGCAAGAGACCCAGTACTTC
CDR3: CASSQDVTGQETQYF

D: TRBD2
V: TRBV6-6
J: TRBJ2-1
size: -
DNA: TGTGCCAGCAGTAAGCTAGCGGGCAATGAGCAGTTCTTC
CDR3: CASSKLAGNEQFF

D: -
V: TRBV14
J: TRBJ1-3
size: once
DNA: TGTGCCAGCAGCCAAGAGGCGGGACTGAAAGGAAACACCATATATTTT
CDR3: CASSQEAGLKGNTIYF

D: TRBD2
V: TRBV7-2
J: TRBJ2-7
size: once
DNA: TGTGCCAGCAGCTTAGCTGCCAGGACTAGCGGGAGAGACGAGCAGTACTTC
CDR3: CASSLAARTSGRDEQYF

D: -
V: TRBV29-1
J: TRBJ2-2
size: -
DNA: TGCAGCGCCTTACCGGTTTTAACCGGGGAGCTGTTTTTT
CDR3: CSALPVLTGELFF